Shown below are 2 T cell receptor beta chains from a single sample sequenced in a study of CD8+ T cells in alopecia areata. In each case, RNA was isolated and then reverse transcribed into cDNA as the sequencing template. Profiled with immunoSEQ multiplex PCR; TCRdb holds only in-frame clones, not every one. Of 180,000 or so clones in the sample, 63% were seen once. The input for sequencing was CD4+ T cells sorted from blood, taken at week 0. These receptors were taken from a human donor with alopecia areata.

This clone was seen a handful of times. This rearrangement joins TRBV29-1 to TRBJ1-1, with 10 bases that match TRBD1. V lost 6 bases to trimming and J lost 1 base; unmatched junction nucleotides: 2. CDR3 size: 13 residues. Germline values: CDR1 SQVTM, CDR2 ANQGSEA. The CDR3 sequence: CSVRDRGNTEAFF. The CDR3 DNA is TGCAGCGTCCGGGACAGGGGGAACACTGAAGCTTTCTTT.

This sequence joins TRBV5-1 and TRBJ1-1; D gene ambiguous. V lost 7 bases to trimming and J lost 4 bases, with 14 bases between them. The germline V gene has CDR1 SGHRS and CDR2 YFSETQ. CDR3 length: 13 amino acids. The CDR3 reads CASQEPRGTEAFF. The CDR3 DNA sequence: TGCGCCAGCCAGGAACCACGTGGCACTGAAGCTTTCTTT.